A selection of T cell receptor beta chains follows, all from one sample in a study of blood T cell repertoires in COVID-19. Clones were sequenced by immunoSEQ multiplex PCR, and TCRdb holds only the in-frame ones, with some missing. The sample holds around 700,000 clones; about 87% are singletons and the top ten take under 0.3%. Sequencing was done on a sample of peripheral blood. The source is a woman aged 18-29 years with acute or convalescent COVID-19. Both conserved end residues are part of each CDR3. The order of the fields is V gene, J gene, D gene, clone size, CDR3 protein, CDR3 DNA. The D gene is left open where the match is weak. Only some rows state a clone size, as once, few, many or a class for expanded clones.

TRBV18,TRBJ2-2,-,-,CASFYYANTGELFF,TGTGCCAGCTTTTACTATGCGAACACCGGGGAGCTGTTTTTT
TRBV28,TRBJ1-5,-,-,CASSDVTTEISNQPQHF,TGTGCCAGCAGCGACGTTACGACAGAAATTTCCAATCAGCCCCAGCATTTT
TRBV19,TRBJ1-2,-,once,CASTTYGGADYGYTF,TGTGCCAGTACCACGTACGGGGGTGCGGACTATGGCTACACCTTC
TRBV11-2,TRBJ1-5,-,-,CASSLRSSTGQPQHF,TGTGCCAGCAGCTTAAGGTCTTCCACGGGGCAGCCCCAGCATTTT
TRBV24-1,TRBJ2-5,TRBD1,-,CATSDSGQKYQETQYF,TGTGCCACCAGTGATTCGGGACAGAAGTACCAAGAGACCCAGTACTTC
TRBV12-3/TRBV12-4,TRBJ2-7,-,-,CASSSHYEQYF,TGTGCCAGCAGTTCCCATTACGAGCAGTACTTC
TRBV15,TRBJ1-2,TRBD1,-,CATSRETGGLRGYTF,TGTGCCACCAGCAGGGAGACAGGGGGGTTGAGGGGCTACACCTTC
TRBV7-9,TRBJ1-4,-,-,CASSSDPFRESTKEKLFF,TGTGCCAGCAGCTCCGACCCGTTCAGGGAAAGCACGAAAGAAAAACTGTTTTTT
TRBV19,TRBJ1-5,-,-,CASSIYSAGGVPQHF,TGTGCCAGTAGTATCTATTCTGCGGGGGGTGTGCCCCAGCATTTT
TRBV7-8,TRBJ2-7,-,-,CASSLGPPYEQYF,TGTGCCAGCAGCTTAGGGCCGCCCTACGAGCAGTACTTC
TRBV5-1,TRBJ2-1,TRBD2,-,CASSGRLAGDNEQFF,TGCGCCAGCAGCGGACGACTAGCGGGGGATAATGAGCAGTTCTTC
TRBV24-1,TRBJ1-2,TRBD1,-,CATSVGTGEGYGYTF,TGTGCCACCAGTGTGGGGACAGGGGAAGGGTATGGCTACACCTTC
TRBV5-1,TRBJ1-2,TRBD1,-,CASSPGDRINYGYTF,TGCGCCAGCAGTCCCGGGGACAGAATCAACTATGGCTACACCTTC
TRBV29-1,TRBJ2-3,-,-,CSVDPQGKTDTQYF,TGCAGCGTTGATCCCCAGGGGAAAACAGATACGCAGTATTTT
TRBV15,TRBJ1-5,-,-,CATRDHGRGSNQPQHF,TGTGCCACCAGAGACCATGGTCGAGGTAGCAATCAGCCCCAGCATTTT
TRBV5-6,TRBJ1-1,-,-,CASSLAAGLNTEAFF,TGTGCCAGCAGCTTGGCCGCAGGGCTGAACACTGAAGCTTTCTTT
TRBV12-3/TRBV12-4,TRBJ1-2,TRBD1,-,CASSFTAGGGTF,TGTGCCAGCAGTTTCACCGCAGGGGGCGGCACCTTC
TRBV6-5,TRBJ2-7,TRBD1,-,CASRHDRGNSYEQYF,TGTGCCAGCAGACACGACAGGGGGAACTCCTACGAGCAGTACTTC
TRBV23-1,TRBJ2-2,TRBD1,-,CASSQKGAETGELFF,TGCGCCAGCAGTCAAAAGGGGGCGGAAACCGGGGAGCTGTTTTTT
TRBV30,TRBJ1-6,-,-,CAWSRTGGSYNSPLHF,TGTGCCTGGAGTCGGACCGGGGGCTCCTATAATTCACCCCTCCACTTT
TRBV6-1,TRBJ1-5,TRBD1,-,CASSEVQGAVGQPQHF,TGTGCCAGCAGTGAAGTGCAGGGGGCGGTGGGTCAGCCCCAGCATTTT
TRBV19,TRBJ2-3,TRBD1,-,CASTPGTVSDTQYF,TGTGCCAGTACCCCAGGGACAGTCTCAGATACGCAGTATTTT
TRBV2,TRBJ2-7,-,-,CASSEGRYSYEQYF,TGTGCCAGCAGTGAAGGCAGATACTCCTACGAGCAGTACTTC
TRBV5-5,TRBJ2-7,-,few,CASSHSYEQYF,TGTGCCAGCAGTCATTCATACGAGCAGTACTTC
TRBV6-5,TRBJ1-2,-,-,CASSYFGPSSDGYTF,TGTGCCAGCAGTTACTTCGGTCCCTCCTCGGATGGCTACACCTTC
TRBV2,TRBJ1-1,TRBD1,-,CASSQDRATEAFF,TGTGCCAGCAGTCAGGACAGGGCAACTGAAGCTTTCTTT
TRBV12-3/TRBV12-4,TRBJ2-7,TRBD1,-,CASSYRGVYEQYF,TGTGCCAGCAGTTACAGGGGAGTGTACGAGCAGTACTTC
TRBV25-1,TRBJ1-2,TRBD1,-,CASSAQGDYGYTF,TGTGCCAGCAGTGCACAGGGGGACTATGGCTACACCTTC
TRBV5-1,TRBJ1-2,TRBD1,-,CASSASTGTYGYTF,TGCGCCAGCAGCGCCTCGACAGGGACCTATGGCTACACCTTC
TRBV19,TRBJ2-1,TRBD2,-,CASTPGLVASNEQFF,TGTGCCAGTACCCCGGGACTAGTCGCCAGCAATGAGCAGTTCTTC
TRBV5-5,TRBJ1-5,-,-,CASSLGRGLEPQHF,TGTGCCAGCAGCCTAGGGCGGGGGCTGGAACCCCAGCATTTT
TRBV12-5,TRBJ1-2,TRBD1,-,CASGLIKGQKYGYTF,TGTGCTAGTGGTTTGATAAAGGGACAGAAATATGGCTACACCTTC
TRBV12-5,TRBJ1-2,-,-,CASGPVEDYGYTF,TGTGCTAGTGGTCCCGTTGAGGACTATGGCTACACCTTC
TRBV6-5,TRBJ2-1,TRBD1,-,CASSITGQRHEQFF,TGTGCCAGCAGCATAACGGGACAGCGCCATGAGCAGTTCTTC
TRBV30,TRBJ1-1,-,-,CAWSDQSRGTEAFF,TGTGCCTGGAGCGACCAAAGTCGCGGCACTGAAGCTTTCTTT
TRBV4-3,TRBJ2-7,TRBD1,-,CASSQDQQQGYEQYF,TGCGCCAGCAGCCAAGATCAGCAACAGGGGTACGAGCAGTACTTC
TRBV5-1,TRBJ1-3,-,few,CASSSLSGNTIYF,TGCGCCAGCAGCTCCCTCTCTGGAAACACCATATATTTT
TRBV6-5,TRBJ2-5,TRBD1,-,CASSYRRGSGETQYF,TGTGCCAGCAGTTACCGCAGGGGGTCTGGGGAGACCCAGTACTTC
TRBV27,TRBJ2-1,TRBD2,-,CASSRLAGALSSYNEQFF,TGTGCCAGCAGCCGACTAGCGGGGGCTCTGAGCTCCTACAATGAGCAGTTCTTC
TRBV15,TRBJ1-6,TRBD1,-,CATSRRDSVSPLHF,TGTGCCACCAGCCGAAGGGACAGTGTTTCACCCCTCCACTTT
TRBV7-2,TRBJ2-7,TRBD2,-,CASSNLLGLAGPYEQYF,TGTGCCAGCTCGAACTTACTGGGACTAGCGGGCCCCTACGAGCAGTACTTC
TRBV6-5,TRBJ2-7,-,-,CASSSERGEQYF,TGTGCCAGCAGCTCCGAGCGAGGTGAGCAGTACTTC
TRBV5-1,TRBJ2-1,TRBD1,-,CASSLGSRQGSEQFF,TGCGCCAGCAGCTTGGGGTCCCGACAGGGGAGTGAGCAGTTCTTC
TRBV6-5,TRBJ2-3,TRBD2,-,CASSWNSGGITDTQYF,TGTGCCAGCAGTTGGAATAGCGGGGGGATCACAGATACGCAGTATTTT
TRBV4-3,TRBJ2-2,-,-,CASSTGTTNTGELFF,TGCGCCAGCAGCACAGGGACTACGAACACCGGGGAGCTGTTTTTT
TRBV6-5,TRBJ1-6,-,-,CASSYSHRTGQSPLHF,TGTGCCAGCAGTTACTCGCACCGGACCGGACAGTCACCCCTCCACTTT
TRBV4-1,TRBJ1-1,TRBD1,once,CASSQVGDRSVGAFF,TGCGCCAGCAGCCAAGTCGGGGACAGGAGTGTCGGAGCTTTCTTT
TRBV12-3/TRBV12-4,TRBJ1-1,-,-,CASSLDTEAFF,TGTGCCAGCAGCCTAGACACTGAAGCTTTCTTT
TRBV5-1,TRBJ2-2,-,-,CASRLQGVELFF,TGCGCCAGCAGGCTACAGGGTGTGGAGCTGTTTTTT
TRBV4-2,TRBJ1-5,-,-,CASSQVPRISEPRNQPQHF,TGTGCCAGCAGCCAAGTCCCCCGCATTAGTGAGCCCCGTAATCAGCCCCAGCATTTT
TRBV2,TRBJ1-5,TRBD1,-,CASSGQGYQPQHF,TGTGCCAGCAGTGGACAGGGGTATCAGCCCCAGCATTTT
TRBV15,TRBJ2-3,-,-,CATSAFADTQYF,TGTGCCACCAGCGCATTTGCGGATACGCAGTATTTT
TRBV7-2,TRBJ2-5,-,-,CASSLAGRQETQYF,TGTGCCAGCAGCTTAGCCGGGAGACAAGAGACCCAGTACTTC
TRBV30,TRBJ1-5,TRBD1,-,CAWSRDRGNQPQHF,TGTGCCTGGAGCCGGGACAGGGGTAATCAGCCCCAGCATTTT
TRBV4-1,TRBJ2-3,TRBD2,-,CASSYGPGLAGWADTQYF,TGCGCCAGCAGCTACGGACCGGGACTAGCGGGGTGGGCAGATACGCAGTATTTT
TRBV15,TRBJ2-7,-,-,CATRGNSYEQYF,TGTGCCACCCGAGGGAACTCCTACGAGCAGTACTTC
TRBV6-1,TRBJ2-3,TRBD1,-,CASSEVGQGHFPDTQYF,TGTGCCAGCAGTGAAGTTGGACAGGGTCATTTTCCAGATACGCAGTATTTT